This T cell receptor beta chain was documented in a study of TIL therapy for anti-PD-1-resistant metastatic lung cancer. Whole-study context: Half of patients were current or former smokers. By whole-exome sequencing, median non-synonymous tumor mutation burden was roughly 1.4 mutations per megabase. Study observations and caveats: TIL clonotype persistence in blood showed no apparent association with response.

This CDR3 contains 16 residues. Germline values: CDR1 SGDLS, CDR2 YYNGEE. Trimming pared 2 bases from V and 0 bases from J, leaving 14 bases between. Time point: pre-treatment sample, taken before nivolumab and TIL therapy. About this clone itself: Its target is not known.

Sequencing used immunoSEQ v3. Clones were read by immunoSEQ multiplex PCR, and TCRdb kept only the in-frame ones, dropping some. The profile shows tens of thousands of clones, 65% to 90% of them singletons. The specimen was blood, collected at baseline. The receptor's source is a person aged 25-85 years with non-small cell lung cancer. The rearrangement links TRBV9 to TRBJ2-5; a weak D match, TRBD1 (6 bases). The CDR3 coding sequence is TGTGCCAGCAGCGTGGATCGACAGGCTAACCAAGAGACCCAGTACTTC. Translating gives CASSVDRQANQETQYF.